One and the same sample provided the 30 T cell receptor beta chains below, sequenced in a study of blood T cell repertoires in COVID-19. Clones were sequenced by immunoSEQ multiplex PCR, and TCRdb holds only the in-frame ones, with some missing. This sample yields about 320,000 clones, of which around nine tenths are seen a single time; around 5% belongs to the top ten. The specimen was PBMCs or T cells enriched from blood (not recorded which). All receptors derive from a man in his thirties or forties who had recovered from COVID-19.

The chain has TRBV11-3 and TRBJ2-3, with D perhaps matching TRBD1 (7 bases). The V gene's germline CDR1 is SGHNT and CDR2 YENEEA. Trimming cost V 0 bases and J 0 bases, with 16 bases left between them. The CDR3 loop spans 18 amino acids. The CDR3 region is CASSLDQEGASSTDTQYF. DNA for the CDR3: TGTGCCAGCAGCTTAGATCAGGAGGGGGCCTCTAGCACAGATACGCAGTATTTT.

The rearrangement uses TRBV5-1 and TRBJ1-3; 7 bases map to TRBD1. V was pared by 4 bases and J by 0 bases, with 7 bases of the junction left unmatched. Germline V gene lookup returns CDR1 SGHRS and CDR2 YFSETQ. The CDR3 consists of 16 residues. The DNA of the CDR3 is TGCGCCAGCAGCGCGGGACAGACAAGCTCTGGAAACACCATATATTTT. Its translation: CASSAGQTSSGNTIYF.

The chain is built from TRBV7-9 and TRBJ2-7, with D possibly being TRBD1 (5 bases). The CDR3 has 13 amino acids. Germline V gives CDR1 SEHNR, CDR2 FQNEAQ (reference sequence). V lost 10 bases and J lost 7, with 20 bases in between. As DNA, the CDR3 is TGTGCCACCAAAACTCCAGGGTATGGAGAGCAGTACTTC. Protein: CATKTPGYGEQYF.

The chain combines TRBV21-1 with TRBJ2-1; TRBD1 is the table's D call and was not checked against the DNA. TRBV21-1 represents a pseudogene. The CDR3 runs to 15 residues. Here the CDR3 reads CASSKDSSSYNEQFF. In DNA, the CDR3 is TGTGCCAGCAGCAAAGACAGCAGCTCCTACAATGAGCAGTTCTTC.

This chain links TRBV7-9 with TRBJ2-2; weak D call: TRBD1 (5 bases). The V gene's germline CDR1 is SEHNR and CDR2 FQNEAQ (reference sequence). This CDR3 spans 16 amino acids. Trimming took 1 base from V and 3 from J, leaving 12 bases between them. The CDR3 loop is CASSLERTLYTGELFF. The CDR3 DNA is TGTGCCAGCAGCTTAGAAAGGACACTTTACACCGGGGAGCTGTTTTTT. The variable domain in full, with the rest retrieved from reference TRBV7-9 and TRBJ2-2, is DTGVSQNPRHKITKRGQNVTFRCDPISEHNRLYWYRQTLGQGPEFLTYFQNEAQLEKSRLLSDRFSAERPKGSFSTLEIQRTEQGDSAMYLCASSLERTLYTGELFFGEGSRLTVL.

V is TRBV24-1 and J is TRBJ2-1; 10 bases line up with TRBD1. Germline V gene sequence: CDR1 KGHDR, CDR2 SFDVKD. This CDR3 contains 16 residues. The V gene end was trimmed by 5 bases and the J gene end by 9 bases; junction bases not matched to a gene: 12. The CDR3 DNA reads as TGTGCCACCAGTGGGGCGGTAGACAGGGGGCTCGGTGAGCAGTTCTTC. It encodes CATSGAVDRGLGEQFF.

This sequence joins TRBV11-2 and TRBJ2-3; 13 bases align to TRBD2. The CDR3 consists of 16 residues. Germline V CDR1 and CDR2: SGHAT, FQNNGV. Losses at the gene ends were 5 bases for V and 7 bases for J; bases not matched to a gene: 9. CDR3 sequence (DNA): TGTGCCAGCAGCGTGACTAGCGGGGGGCCCGGGTATACGCAGTATTTT. This translates into CASSVTSGGPGYTQYF.

This rearrangement joins TRBV28 to TRBJ2-5; no clear D gene. The CDR3 totals 11 residues. V was shortened by 6 bases and J by 4 bases, with 6 bases between the two germline ends. Germline V gene sequence: CDR1 MDHEN, CDR2 SYDVKM. The CDR3 here is CASRTAETQYF. The CDR3 DNA follows: TGTGCCAGCAGGACTGCAGAGACCCAGTACTTC.

This chain connects TRBV28 to TRBJ2-3; D gene unclear. Germline assignment: CDR1 MDHEN and CDR2 SYDVKM. V was pared by 3 bases and J by 0 bases, with 10 bases between. CDR3 length: 15 amino acids. This CDR3 reads CASSFSIDSTDTQYF. Written as DNA, the CDR3 is TGTGCCAGCAGTTTTAGTATTGATAGCACAGATACGCAGTATTTT. Supplemented by reference TRBV28 and TRBJ2-3, the full variable domain reads DVKVTQSSRYLVKRTGEKVFLECVQDMDHENMFWYRQDPGLGLRLIYFSYDVKMKEKGDIPEGYSVSREKKERFSLILESASTNQTSMYLCASSFSIDSTDTQYFGPGTRLTVL.

In its sample, this clone was seen once. The chain combines TRBV9 with TRBJ2-3; D unclear. V shed 1 base and J shed 2 bases, with 5 bases lying between them. Germline V gene data show CDR1 as SGDLS and CDR2 as YYNGEE. This CDR3 has 13 residues. The CDR3 nucleotides read TGTGCCAGCAGCGTATCTATCACAGATACGCAGTATTTT. Encoded protein: CASSVSITDTQYF.

This sequence joins TRBV20-1 and TRBJ2-1; possible D gene TRBD2, 6 bases. From germline, CDR1 is DFQATT and CDR2 SNEGSKA (reference sequence). The ends were cut back, 3 bases at V and 3 bases at J, with 15 bases in the middle. The CDR3 has 15 amino acids. The CDR3 spells CSASQRAGFYNEQFF. CDR3 nucleotides: TGCAGTGCTAGTCAGCGGGCCGGGTTCTACAATGAGCAGTTCTTC.

This rearrangement joins TRBV13 to TRBJ2-7; no clear D gene. V lost 5 bases, J lost 3 bases, and 14 bases lay in between. CDR1 and CDR2 (germline): PRHDT, FYEKMQ (reference sequence). The CDR3 is 14 residues long. The CDR3 bases are TGTGCCAGCAGCCGTCGACGACAAGTCTACGAGCAGTACTTC. Its translation: CASSRRRQVYEQYF.

A single count supports this clone. This sequence joins TRBV19 and TRBJ1-5; D possibly corresponds to TRBD1 (6 bases). Between the trimmed V and J ends, which lost 0 bases and 3 bases, there was a span of 9 bases. The CDR3 is 15 residues long. CDR1 is LNHDA and CDR2 is SQIVND in the germline V gene (reference sequence). The CDR3 nucleotides read TGTGCCAGTAGTATAGAGGGGGACACCAATCAGCCCCAGCATTTT. Amino acids: CASSIEGDTNQPQHF.

J is TRBJ1-6 and V is TRBV11-2, with a possible D match to TRBD1 (6 bases). There are 17 residues in the CDR3. V shed 5 bases and J shed 10 bases, with 24 bases lying between them. In germline, CDR1 is SGHAT, CDR2 FQNNGV. CDR3: CASSPLAGTIPGSPLHF. The DNA of the CDR3 is TGTGCCAGCAGCCCACTCGCCGGGACAATCCCGGGATCACCCCTCCACTTT.

The CDR3 reads CASSELAGHTYEQYF. The DNA of the CDR3 is TGTGCCAGCAGTGAGCTGGCAGGTCATACCTACGAGCAGTACTTC. The rearrangement uses TRBV6-1 and TRBJ2-7; D uncertain. Germline CDR1 and CDR2: MNHNS and SASEGT. V was cut by 3 bases and J by 2 bases, with 14 bases left in between. CDR3 size: 15 residues.

The CDR3 is CATERVSKAKNIQYF. The CDR3 coding sequence is TGTGCCACCGAGCGGGTTAGCAAAGCCAAAAACATTCAGTACTTC. The J gene is TRBJ2-4, the V gene TRBV28, with a weak D call TRBD2 (6 bases). The germline V gene encodes CDR1 MDHEN and CDR2 SYDVKM. There are 15 residues in the CDR3. V was shortened by 10 bases and J by 0 bases, with 16 bases between the two germline ends. Filled out from reference TRBV28 and TRBJ2-4, the complete variable domain reads DVKVTQSSRYLVKRTGEKVFLECVQDMDHENMFWYRQDPGLGLRLIYFSYDVKMKEKGDIPEGYSVSREKKERFSLILESASTNQTSMYLCATERVSKAKNIQYFGAGTRLSVL.

This sequence joins TRBV19 and TRBJ2-1, with TRBD1 identical over 8 bases. Looked up from germline, CDR1 is LNHDA and CDR2 is SQIVND (reference sequence). This CDR3 is built from 14 residues. The trim removed 1 base at V and 7 bases at J, leaving 3 bases unmatched. The CDR3 loop reads CASSIVQGANEQFF. The DNA of the CDR3 is TGTGCCAGTAGTATAGTCCAGGGGGCGAATGAGCAGTTCTTC.

The V gene is TRBV5-1, the J gene TRBJ2-7, with no clear D. Germline loops: CDR1 SGHRS, CDR2 YFSETQ. Trimming took off 0 bases at V and 4 bases at J, with 5 bases between the two ends. The CDR3 spans 12 residues. The CDR3 loop is CASSLGLYEQYF. CDR3 coding DNA: TGCGCCAGCAGCTTGGGACTTTACGAGCAGTACTTC.

The chain carries TRBV6-1 and TRBJ2-1; 7 bases line up with TRBD1. The CDR3 covers 15 residues. V trimming: 1 base; J trimming: 4 bases; junction bases outside the gene matches: 4. CDR1 is MNHNS, CDR2 SASEGT, per germline. The CDR3 sequence: CASSEGQGDYNEQFF. The CDR3 nucleotides are TGTGCCAGCAGTGAAGGACAGGGAGATTACAATGAGCAGTTCTTC.

The chain combines TRBV23-1 with TRBJ2-3, with 7 bases fitting TRBD2. TRBV23-1 is filed as an ORF, its function uncertain. V dropped 7 bases and J dropped 5; count of bases not matched to a gene: 6. This CDR3 region has 13 residues. The CDR3 loop reads CASTRPSGDTQYF. In DNA form, the CDR3 reads TGCGCCAGCACCCGGCCTAGCGGAGATACGCAGTATTTT.

This clone was found once. The rearrangement links TRBV7-3 to TRBJ2-1, with 9 positions matching TRBD2. J lost 3 bases, V lost 5 bases, and 2 bases had no gene match. CDR3 length: 14 amino acids. Germline lookup yields CDR1 SGHTA and CDR2 FQGTGA. In nucleotides, the CDR3 is TGTGCCAGCAGCCCTAGCGGGATCTACAATGAGCAGTTCTTC. Its protein is CASSPSGIYNEQFF.

This rearrangement joins TRBV2 to TRBJ2-2; 11 bases match TRBD2. In germline, CDR1 is SNHLY, CDR2 FYNNEI. The CDR3 covers 15 residues. V was clipped by 7 bases and J by 4 bases; unmatched bases: 5. The CDR3 is CASKIAGGPTGELFF. The CDR3 coding sequence is TGTGCCAGCAAGATAGCGGGGGGGCCCACCGGGGAGCTGTTTTTT.

The rearrangement joins TRBV7-2 to TRBJ2-1; 8 bases map to TRBD1. CDR1 and CDR2 from the germline V gene are SGHTA and FQGNSA. Trimming at V came to 10 bases and at J to 3 bases, leaving 5 bases not matched to a gene. The CDR3 totals 13 residues. The CDR3 sequence: CATDRGGYNEQFF. CDR3 bases: TGTGCCACAGACAGGGGCGGCTACAATGAGCAGTTCTTC.

The chain uses TRBV10-3 and TRBJ1-6; TRBD1 matches at 7 bases. After removal of 4 bases from V and 9 bases from J, the junction contained 3 bases not matched to a gene. CDR1 is ENHRY and CDR2 is SYGVKD in the germline V gene. The CDR3 extends over 13 amino acids. CDR3 region: CAISAGGISPLHF. For the CDR3, the DNA is TGTGCCATCAGTGCAGGGGGTATTTCACCCCTCCACTTT.

This sequence joins TRBV18 and TRBJ2-3; perhaps TRBD2 as D (7 bases). Germline values: CDR1 KGHSH, CDR2 LQKENI. Between the trimmed V and J ends, which lost 4 bases and 5 bases, there was a span of 10 bases. The length of the CDR3 is 13 residues. The CDR3 spells CASSRGGRDTQYF. The CDR3 DNA is TGTGCCAGCTCACGGGGGGGGCGAGATACGCAGTATTTT.

J is TRBJ2-5 and V is TRBV3-1 (or the pseudogene TRBV3-2), with 14 positions matching TRBD2. Per germline, CDR1 LGHDT and CDR2 YNNKEL (reference sequence). CDR3 length: 17 amino acids. V was pared by 4 bases and J by 5 bases, with 9 bases of the junction left unmatched. CDR3 DNA sequence: TGTGCCAGCAGCCGCGGGACTAGCGGGGGAATGGAGGAGACCCAGTACTTC. It codes for CASSRGTSGGMEETQYF.

The genes are TRBV5-4 and TRBJ2-1; TRBD1 matches 7 bases. This CDR3 spans 13 amino acids. V shed 4 bases and J 7 bases; nucleotides not matched to a gene: 5. The germline V gene encodes CDR1 SGHNT and CDR2 YYREEE (reference sequence). CDR3 protein: CASSPDRANEQFF. CDR3 bases: TGTGCCAGCAGCCCCGACAGGGCGAATGAGCAGTTCTTC.

In nucleotides, the CDR3 is TGTGCCAGCAGCGTCAGGGACAACTACTACAATGAGCAGTTCTTC. Translation gives CASSVRDNYYNEQFF. This rearrangement joins TRBV25-1 to TRBJ2-1; weak D call: TRBD1 (6 bases). With 6 bases removed from V and 3 bases from J, the gap between germline ends came to 15 bases. This CDR3 has 15 residues. Germline CDR1 reads MGHDK; CDR2 reads SYGVNS.

The chain joins TRBV14 to TRBJ2-7; possibly TRBD1 for D (6 bases). The ends were cut back, 4 bases at V and 3 bases at J, with 13 bases in the middle. This CDR3 contains 14 residues. Germline V gives CDR1 SGHDN, CDR2 FVKESK. Written as DNA, the CDR3 is TGTGCCAGCAGCCTCCGGGACATATTCTACGAGCAGTACTTC. Encoded protein: CASSLRDIFYEQYF.

The chain couples TRBV19 to TRBJ1-1; tentative D call: TRBD1 (6 bases). From germline, CDR1 is LNHDA and CDR2 SQIVND (reference sequence). V lost 5 bases to trimming and J lost 0 bases, with 10 bases between them. The CDR3 totals 14 residues. The CDR3 spells CASSGAGVNTEAFF. The CDR3, as DNA: TGTGCCAGTAGTGGGGCAGGGGTGAACACTGAAGCTTTCTTT. The full variable domain, completed using reference TRBV19 and TRBJ1-1, is DGGITQSPKYLFRKEGQNVTLSCEQNLNHDAMYWYRQDPGQGLRLIYYSQIVNDFQKGDIAEGYSVSREKKESFPLTVTSAQKNPTAFYLCASSGAGVNTEAFFGQGTRLTVV.